Listed below are T cell receptor beta chains from one sample, sequenced in a study of blood T cell repertoires in COVID-19. Sequencing was performed with immunoSEQ multiplex PCR; in TCRdb, only in-frame clones are kept and a portion is missing. The data contain 300,000 or so clones, approximately 88% of them singletons. Sequencing used peripheral blood. These receptor sequences come from a woman under 40 who had recovered from COVID-19. CDR3s include the opening cysteine and the closing phenylalanine or tryptophan. D genes are given only for firm matches. Clone size, where shown, is once, few, many, or a class for clones that have expanded.

V gene,D gene,clone size,J gene,CDR3 DNA,CDR3 protein
TRBV5-4,TRBD2,-,TRBJ2-5,TGTGCCAGCAGCTTGGTTAGCGGGGGGGTGAAGACCCAGTACTTC,CASSLVSGGVKTQYF
TRBV6-1,-,once,TRBJ2-7,TGTGCCAGCAGTGAAGAGTGGAGCGGTTCCTACGAGCAGTACTTC,CASSEEWSGSYEQYF
TRBV27,-,-,TRBJ1-1,TGTGCCAGCATTAAGCGGGGAGGGTACACTGAAGCTTTCTTT,CASIKRGGYTEAFF
TRBV5-1,-,-,TRBJ2-3,TGCGCCAGCAGCTTGAGGGGCAGGTACACAGATACGCAGTATTTT,CASSLRGRYTDTQYF
TRBV18,-,-,TRBJ1-1,TGTGCCAGCTCACCATCTCCCCTCCCGGGAAGCTCTGAAGCTTTCTTT,CASSPSPLPGSSEAFF
TRBV6-5,-,-,TRBJ1-2,TGTGCCAGCATTTCCTGGGAGGAGAACTATGGCTACACCTTC,CASISWEENYGYTF
TRBV9,TRBD1,-,TRBJ1-6,TGTGCCAGCAGCGCGACAGGGGGCAATTCACCCCTCCACTTT,CASSATGGNSPLHF
TRBV4-2,-,-,TRBJ2-1,TGTGCCAGCAGCCCGCTACGGGGGAGAGGCGTCAATGAGCAGTTCTTC,CASSPLRGRGVNEQFF
TRBV30,-,-,TRBJ1-3,TGTGCCTGGAACGCAGGGGTAGGTGGAAACACCATATATTTT,CAWNAGVGGNTIYF
TRBV7-9,-,few,TRBJ2-6,TGTGCCAGCAGCGACGGGACACGGACCTCTGGGGCCAACGTCCTGACTTTC,CASSDGTRTSGANVLTF
TRBV2,-,-,TRBJ1-5,TGTGCCAGCAGTGCGGACAGATTTAATCAGCCCCAGCATTTT,CASSADRFNQPQHF
TRBV27,TRBD1,once,TRBJ2-3,TGTGCCAGCGCCGGGTTCGGGACAGGGAATACGGATACGCAGTATTTT,CASAGFGTGNTDTQYF
TRBV6-1,TRBD1,-,TRBJ2-2,TGTGCCAGCAGTGAAGCTCCAGGACAGGGCGGAACCGGGGAGCTGTTTTTT,CASSEAPGQGGTGELFF
TRBV5-6,TRBD2,-,TRBJ2-7,TGTGCCAGCAGCAGGGGACTAGGCAGTCGCGAGCAGTACTTC,CASSRGLGSREQYF
TRBV21-1,-,-,TRBJ1-1,TGTGCCAGCAGCAAAACCCCCAGCGGAGAAGCTTTCTTT,CASSKTPSGEAFF
TRBV11-2,-,-,TRBJ1-5,TGTGCCAGCAGCTTAGGTGGCTCGGAGGAGGTGCATTTT,CASSLGGSEEVHF
TRBV6-5,TRBD2,-,TRBJ2-1,TGTGCCAGCACGTCAGGGCGGGGGAACTACAATGAGCAGTTCTTC,CASTSGRGNYNEQFF
TRBV4-3,-,once,TRBJ2-6,TGCGCCAGCAGCCAAGATGGGGACTGGACGGCGCTGAGCTCTGGGGCCAACGTCCTGACTTTC,CASSQDGDWTALSSGANVLTF
TRBV4-2,TRBD2,-,TRBJ2-1,TGTGCCAGCAGCCAAGATCCCGATTGGACTAGCGGGGTTGACGATGAGCAGTTCTTC,CASSQDPDWTSGVDDEQFF
TRBV7-9,TRBD1,-,TRBJ2-5,TGTGCCAGCAGCCCAGGACAGGGGGAGACCCAGTACTTC,CASSPGQGETQYF
TRBV28,-,-,TRBJ1-6,TGTGCCAGCAGTCTCCAGGGACTGTCACCCCTCCACTTT,CASSLQGLSPLHF
TRBV11-3,TRBD1,-,TRBJ2-7,TGTGCCAGCAGCTTGGGGACAGGGTTCGGCGAGCAGTACTTC,CASSLGTGFGEQYF
TRBV10-3,TRBD1,-,TRBJ2-1,TGTGCCATCGGGTGGGACAGCTCCTACAATGAGCAGTTCTTC,CAIGWDSSYNEQFF
TRBV7-9,-,-,TRBJ1-1,TGTGCCAGCAGCGCTACAGGGAGCCCTGAAGCTTTCTTT,CASSATGSPEAFF
TRBV28,-,-,TRBJ1-1,TGTGCCAGCAGCCCTAGGTGGGACACTGAAGCTTTCTTT,CASSPRWDTEAFF
TRBV7-3,TRBD1,-,TRBJ1-2,TGTGCCAGCAGCCAAGGGACAGACCCAAACCACTACACCTTC,CASSQGTDPNHYTF
TRBV30,-,-,TRBJ1-1,TGTGCCTGGAGTCTTCCAGGGGAAACTTTCTTT,CAWSLPGETFF
TRBV15,-,-,TRBJ2-3,TGTGCCACCAGCGGTGGATTCCTCGGGGCAGATACGCAGTATTTT,CATSGGFLGADTQYF
TRBV2,TRBD1,-,TRBJ2-2,TGTGCCAGCACCAGTCGGGGACAGGGGGGGACCGGGGAGCTGTTTTTT,CASTSRGQGGTGELFF
TRBV28,-,-,TRBJ2-3,TGTGCCAGCAGTCCCCCGACTGGGACAGATACGCAGTATTTT,CASSPPTGTDTQYF
TRBV19,TRBD1,once,TRBJ1-5,TGTGCCAGCCGCATACGGCCCGGGACAGGGGTGTGGGGCAATCAGCCCCAGCATTTT,CASRIRPGTGVWGNQPQHF
TRBV28,TRBD1,-,TRBJ1-1,TGTGCCAGCAGTCCGACCCCGGGACAGGGGGCGACTGAAGCTTTCTTT,CASSPTPGQGATEAFF
TRBV12-3/TRBV12-4,-,-,TRBJ2-1,TGTGCCAGCAGTTTATTCGGAGCGAATGAGCAGTTCTTC,CASSLFGANEQFF
TRBV5-5,-,-,TRBJ1-6,TGTGCCAGCAGCTTGGTGCAGGATACTTCACCCCTCCACTTT,CASSLVQDTSPLHF
TRBV19,-,many,TRBJ1-1,TGTGCCAGTAGTGCGGTGTGGGGGCTCACTGAAGCTTTCTTT,CASSAVWGLTEAFF
TRBV7-3,-,-,TRBJ2-2,TGTGCCAGCAGCTTAATTCAAGGACAGAACACCGGGGAGCTGTTTTTT,CASSLIQGQNTGELFF
TRBV18,-,-,TRBJ2-1,TGTGCCAGCTCCCTGGCCTCCTACAATGAGCAGTTCTTC,CASSLASYNEQFF
TRBV2,-,-,TRBJ2-1,TGTGCCAGCATCCTCGGCGAAGGTCTAGCGCCTCACAATGAGCAGTTCTTC,CASILGEGLAPHNEQFF
TRBV6-2/TRBV6-3,TRBD1,-,TRBJ2-7,TGTGCCAGCACCCCGGGACAGGGGGCCTACGAGCAGTACTTC,CASTPGQGAYEQYF
TRBV18,TRBD1,-,TRBJ1-6,TGTGCCAGCTTCCTGACAGGGCCGACCTATTCACCCCTCCACTTT,CASFLTGPTYSPLHF
TRBV28,-,-,TRBJ2-7,TGTGCCAGCAGTTCACCTGGCTGGGAGCAGTACTTC,CASSSPGWEQYF
TRBV7-9,TRBD1,once,TRBJ1-4,TGTGCCAGCAGCTTAGGCAGGGGGCCGGCTAATGAAAAACTGTTTTTT,CASSLGRGPANEKLFF